Following are 25 T cell receptor beta chains from one sample sequenced in a study of cytomegalovirus exposure and HLA in healthy donors. A multiplex PCR was run with 60 Vbeta primers and 13 Jbeta primers. The assay was immunoSEQ multiplex PCR, and TCRdb's table has in-frame clones only and misses some. The data contain about 190,000 clones, around 75% of them singletons. The sample consisted of PBMCs. The receptors here all came from a man aged 35 to 55 in good health and CMV-seropositive.

This chain connects TRBV9 to TRBJ2-7; D is undetermined. CDR3 length: 14 residues. Germline V gene sequence: CDR1 SGDLS, CDR2 YYNGEE. V lost 0 bases and J 8 bases, leaving 15 bases between the germline ends. CDR3 protein: CASSVAAANQQQYF. In DNA form, the CDR3 reads TGTGCCAGCAGCGTAGCTGCGGCTAATCAACAGCAGTACTTC.

The V call is TRBV5-8, the J call TRBJ2-7; the D gene is possibly TRBD2 (5 bases). The CDR3 consists of 12 residues. Germline CDR1 SGHTS, CDR2 YDEGEE. V shed 5 bases and J shed 1 base, with 7 bases lying between them. The CDR3 loop reads CASSEGSYEQYF. CDR3 DNA: TGTGCCAGCAGTGAGGGATCCTACGAGCAGTACTTC. The variable domain in full, completed from reference TRBV5-8 and TRBJ2-7, reads EAGVTQSPTHLIKTRGQQATLRCSPISGHTSVYWYQQALGLGLQFLLWYDEGEERNRGNFPPRFSGRQFPNYSSELNVNALELEDSALYLCASSEGSYEQYFGPGTRLTVT.

The chain joins TRBV27 to TRBJ2-7, with 8 bases aligning to TRBD1. Germline V gene sequence: CDR1 MNHEY, CDR2 SMNVEV (reference sequence). This CDR3 spans 14 amino acids. J gave up 9 bases and V 0 bases, and 7 bases lay outside the gene matches. CDR3 amino acids: CASSLSADRVGQYF. CDR3 DNA sequence: TGTGCCAGCAGTTTATCGGCGGACAGGGTTGGGCAGTACTTC.

The rearrangement uses TRBV2 and TRBJ1-4; 8 nucleotides line up with TRBD1. This CDR3 region has 13 residues. V gave up 8 bases and J gave up 8 bases; unmatched junction bases: 7. The germline gives CDR1 SNHLY, CDR2 FYNNEI. CDR3 protein: CASEQGADEKLFF. The CDR3 DNA reads as TGTGCCAGCGAGCAGGGGGCGGACGAAAAACTGTTTTTT.

The chain links TRBV27 to TRBJ2-7; 8 bases fit TRBD2. J gave up 5 bases and V 2 bases, and 8 bases lay outside the gene matches. The CDR3 has 15 residues. Germline CDR1 and CDR2: MNHEY and SMNVEV (reference sequence). The CDR3 DNA is TGTGCCAGCAGTTTACAAACCGGGGGGGCTGACGAGCAGTACTTC. It codes for CASSLQTGGADEQYF.

The chain employs TRBV10-3 and TRBJ2-3, with a weak D call TRBD1 (6 bases). The CDR3 has 11 amino acids. Germline V gene lookup returns CDR1 ENHRY and CDR2 SYGVKD. V dropped 3 bases and J dropped 12 bases, with 10 bases sitting between them. The CDR3 sequence: CAISDDRPQYF. The CDR3 nucleotides are TGTGCCATCAGTGACGACAGGCCACAGTATTTT.

This chain joins TRBV10-3 and TRBJ2-4; 9 positions match TRBD1. The germline CDR1 and CDR2 sequences are ENHRY and SYGVKD. The V and J ends lost 7 bases and 8 bases, in that order; junction bases with no gene match: 9. The CDR3 runs to 14 residues. The CDR3 region has the DNA TGTGCCATCACCCCGGGACAGGGAACGGACATTCAGTACTTC. It yields the protein CAITPGQGTDIQYF.

V usage is TRBV13 and J usage is TRBJ1-3, with D unresolved. Germline V gives CDR1 PRHDT, CDR2 FYEKMQ (reference sequence). The CDR3 loop spans 15 amino acids. Deletions cut 1 base from V and 3 bases from J, with 10 bases between. CDR3 coding DNA: TGTGCCAGCAGCTTAGTTCGGTCGCATGGAAACACCATATATTTT. It specifies CASSLVRSHGNTIYF.

The chain combines TRBV11-2 with TRBJ1-3; D is unresolved. With 2 bases removed from V and 7 bases from J, the gap between germline ends came to 12 bases. Germline V gene sequence: CDR1 SGHAT, CDR2 FQNNGV. The CDR3 extends over 14 amino acids. For the CDR3, the DNA is TGTGCCAGCAGCTTATCCCCCACTAGGAACACCATATATTTT. Encoded protein: CASSLSPTRNTIYF.

The chain employs TRBV15 and TRBJ2-7; TRBD1 aligns across 8 bases. The trim removed 5 bases at V and 5 bases at J, leaving 8 bases unmatched. Germline assignment: CDR1 LNHNV and CDR2 YYDKDF (reference sequence). This CDR3 is 14 amino acids long. This CDR3 reads CATSDRTGRHEQYF. The CDR3 DNA reads as TGTGCCACCAGCGACCGGACAGGGAGGCACGAGCAGTACTTC. Full variable domain (rest looked up from reference TRBV15 and TRBJ2-7): DAMVIQNPRYQVTQFGKPVTLSCSQTLNHNVMYWYQQKSSQAPKLLFHYYDKDFNNEADTPDNFQSRRPNTSFCFLDIRSPGLGDTAMYLCATSDRTGRHEQYFGPGTRLTVT.

The chain is built from TRBV6-5 and TRBJ1-1, with D unclear. Per the germline V gene, CDR1 is MNHEY and CDR2 is SVGAGI. The CDR3 runs to 15 residues. V dropped 2 bases and J dropped 4 bases, with 14 bases sitting between them. The CDR3 is CASSYISPRGTEAFF. The CDR3 bases are TGTGCCAGCAGTTACATAAGCCCACGGGGCACTGAAGCTTTCTTT.

The rearrangement links TRBV27 to TRBJ1-1, with 8 bases matching TRBD1. Germline-derived CDR1 and CDR2 are MNHEY and SMNVEV (reference sequence). V shed 6 bases, J shed 3 bases, and the junction held 15 bases outside the gene matches. The CDR3 runs 17 residues. The CDR3 nucleotides read TGTGCCAGCAGGCCACACGGGACAGGAGTATGGTACACTGAAGCTTTCTTT. Translation: CASRPHGTGVWYTEAFF.

The chain joins TRBV9 to TRBJ2-7, with D perhaps matching TRBD1 (5 bases). Trimming took 7 bases from V and 6 from J, leaving 17 bases between them. CDR3 length: 13 amino acids. Germline lookup yields CDR1 SGDLS and CDR2 YYNGEE. The DNA of the CDR3 is TGTGCCAGCGGTGGTAAGGGGCGATCCGAGCAGTACTTC. Residues: CASGGKGRSEQYF. The variable domain in full, completed from reference TRBV9 and TRBJ2-7, reads DSGVTQTPKHLITATGQRVTLRCSPRSGDLSVYWYQQSLDQGLQFLIQYYNGEERAKGNILERFSAQQFPDLHSELNLSSLELGDSALYFCASGGKGRSEQYFGPGTRLTVT.

This rearrangement joins TRBV4-3 to TRBJ2-5; TRBD1 matches at 8 bases. TRBJ2-7 explains the end of the DNA better; the J call may be wrong. The germline V gene encodes CDR1 LGHNA and CDR2 YSLEER. This CDR3 contains 15 residues. The CDR3 DNA is TGCGCCAGCAGCCTTGGAACAGGGGGTTCCTACGAGCAGTACTTC. As protein: CASSLGTGGSYEQYF.

This sequence joins TRBV19 and TRBJ1-4; D uncertain. The CDR3 has 16 residues. The V end lost 0 bases, the J end lost 4 bases, and 12 bases lay between the germline ends. Germline CDR1 LNHDA, CDR2 SQIVND (reference sequence). The CDR3 DNA is TGTGCCAGTAGTATAGATTGGGCAGTTTATAATGAAAAACTGTTTTTT. Residues: CASSIDWAVYNEKLFF.

The rearrangement uses TRBV7-3 and TRBJ2-3; 7 bases map to TRBD1. There are 15 residues in the CDR3. CDR1 and CDR2 (germline): SGHTA, FQGTGA. The V segment lost 3 bases and the J segment 2 bases; nucleotides outside the gene matches: 5. In DNA, the CDR3 is TGTGCCAGCAGCTTGGACAGGCTTTCCACAGATACGCAGTATTTT. This codes for CASSLDRLSTDTQYF.

The rearrangement uses TRBV7-2 and TRBJ2-5, with D possibly matching TRBD2 (6 bases). The J call may be incorrect, as the DNA end agrees better with TRBJ2-7. The V gene's germline CDR1 is SGHTA and CDR2 FQGNSA. The CDR3 has 14 residues. This CDR3 is CASGGGLRAYEQYF. CDR3 bases: TGTGCCAGCGGGGGAGGTTTGCGGGCCTACGAGCAGTACTTC.

This clone was detected a few times. The chain combines TRBV6-5 with TRBJ2-1; 7 positions match TRBD1. The germline V gene has CDR1 MNHEY and CDR2 SVGAGI. The CDR3 loop spans 15 amino acids. The V gene end was trimmed by 0 bases and the J gene end by 4 bases; junction bases not matched to a gene: 3. CDR3 sequence reads: CASSYSPGQYNEQFF. CDR3 bases: TGTGCCAGCAGTTACTCACCGGGACAGTACAATGAGCAGTTCTTC.

V is TRBV2 and J is TRBJ1-4; D not certain. Per germline, CDR1 SNHLY and CDR2 FYNNEI. With 10 bases removed from V and 0 bases from J, the gap between germline ends came to 21 bases. This CDR3 spans 17 amino acids. The CDR3 here is CANTEVGLAATNEKLFF. CDR3 DNA sequence: TGTGCCAACACCGAGGTGGGCCTAGCAGCAACTAATGAAAAACTGTTTTTT.

V usage is TRBV29-1 and J usage is TRBJ1-2; D remains unclear. The CDR3 covers 13 residues. Germline V CDR1 and CDR2: SQVTM, ANQGSEA. V was trimmed by 4 bases and J by 0 bases, leaving 9 bases between them. CDR3: CSVARLANYGYTF. DNA of the CDR3: TGCAGCGTTGCCCGACTCGCTAACTATGGCTACACCTTC. The full variable domain, in which reference TRBV29-1 and TRBJ1-2 provide the parts outside the CDR3, is SAVISQKPSRDICQRGTSLTIQCQVDSQVTMMFWYRQQPGQSLTLIATANQGSEATYESGFVIDKFPISRPNLTFSTLTVSNMSPEDSSIYLCSVARLANYGYTFGSGTRLTVV.

J is TRBJ1-4 and V is TRBV11-3, with unresolved D. Germline-derived CDR1 and CDR2 are SGHNT and YENEEA. The CDR3 runs to 17 residues. V lost 0 bases, J lost 0 bases, and 11 bases lay in between. The CDR3 sequence: CASSLDFTVATNEKLFF. In DNA form, the CDR3 reads TGTGCCAGCAGCTTAGATTTTACGGTTGCAACTAATGAAAAACTGTTTTTT.

The gene calls are TRBV30 and TRBJ2-7, with D possibly being TRBD2 (6 bases). Germline V gene sequence: CDR1 GTSNPN, CDR2 SVGIG (reference sequence). V was pared by 3 bases and J by 0 bases, with 18 bases between. The CDR3 covers 16 residues. CDR3 nucleotide sequence: TGTGCCTGGAGCAGTAGCGGAGCCAGGCTCTCCTACGAGCAGTACTTC. The encoded protein is CAWSSSGARLSYEQYF.

V usage is TRBV7-9 and J usage is TRBJ2-5, with TRBD2 as a possible D gene (6 bases). V gave up 6 bases and J gave up 5 bases, with 19 bases separating them. Per the germline V gene, CDR1 is SEHNR and CDR2 is FQNEAQ (reference sequence). CDR3 length: 15 amino acids. The CDR3 protein is CASRPLAGGWETQYF. CDR3 nucleotide sequence: TGTGCCAGCAGACCACTCGCCGGGGGTTGGGAGACCCAGTACTTC.

This chain connects TRBV19 to TRBJ2-3; the match to TRBD2 covers 12 bases. Trimming cost V 5 bases and J 0 bases; bases outside gene matches: 9. The germline V gene encodes CDR1 LNHDA and CDR2 SQIVND (reference sequence). This CDR3 has 18 amino acids. CDR3 DNA sequence: TGTGCCAGTAGTCCACGGACTAGCGGGGCCTATAGCACAGATACGCAGTATTTT. This sequence encodes CASSPRTSGAYSTDTQYF.

This clone was counted between two and nine times. J is TRBJ2-3 and V is TRBV19; 8 bases align to TRBD2. The CDR3 sequence is 14 residues long. Trimming at V came to 4 bases and at J to 6 bases, leaving 6 bases not matched to a gene. Germline V gene data show CDR1 as LNHDA and CDR2 as SQIVND (reference sequence). In nucleotides, the CDR3 is TGTGCCAGTAGTAGTCAGCGGGGGATGGATACGCAGTATTTT. It translates to CASSSQRGMDTQYF.